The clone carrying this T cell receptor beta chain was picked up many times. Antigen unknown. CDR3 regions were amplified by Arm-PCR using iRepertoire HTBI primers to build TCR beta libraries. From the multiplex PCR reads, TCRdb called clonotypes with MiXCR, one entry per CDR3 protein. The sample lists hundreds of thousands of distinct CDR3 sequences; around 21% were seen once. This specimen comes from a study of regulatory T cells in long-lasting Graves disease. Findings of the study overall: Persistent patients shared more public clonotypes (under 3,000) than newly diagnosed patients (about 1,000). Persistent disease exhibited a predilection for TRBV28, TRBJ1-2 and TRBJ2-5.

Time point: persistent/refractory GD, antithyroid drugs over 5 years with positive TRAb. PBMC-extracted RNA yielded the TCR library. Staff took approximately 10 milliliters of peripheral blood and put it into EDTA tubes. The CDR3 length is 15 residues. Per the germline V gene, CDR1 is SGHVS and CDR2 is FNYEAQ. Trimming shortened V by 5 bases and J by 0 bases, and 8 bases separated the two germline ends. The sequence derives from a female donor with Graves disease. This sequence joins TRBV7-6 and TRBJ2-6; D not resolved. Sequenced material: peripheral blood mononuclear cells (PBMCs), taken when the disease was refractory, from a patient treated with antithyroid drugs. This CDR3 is CASSPGPSGANVLTF. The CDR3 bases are TGTGCCAGCAGCCCCGGTCCCTCTGGGGCCAACGTCCTGACTTTC.